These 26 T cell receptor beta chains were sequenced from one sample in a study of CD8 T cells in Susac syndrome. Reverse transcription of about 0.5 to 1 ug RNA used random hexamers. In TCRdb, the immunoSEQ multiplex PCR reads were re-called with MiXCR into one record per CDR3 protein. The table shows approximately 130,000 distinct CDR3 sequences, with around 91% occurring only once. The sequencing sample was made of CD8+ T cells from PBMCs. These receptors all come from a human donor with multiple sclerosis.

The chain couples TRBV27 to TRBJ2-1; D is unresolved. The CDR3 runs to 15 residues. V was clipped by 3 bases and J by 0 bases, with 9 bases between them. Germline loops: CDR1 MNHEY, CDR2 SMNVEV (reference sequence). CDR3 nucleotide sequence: TGTGCCAGCAGTTTTGCAGTCCCCTCCTACAATGAGCAGTTCTTC. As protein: CASSFAVPSYNEQFF.

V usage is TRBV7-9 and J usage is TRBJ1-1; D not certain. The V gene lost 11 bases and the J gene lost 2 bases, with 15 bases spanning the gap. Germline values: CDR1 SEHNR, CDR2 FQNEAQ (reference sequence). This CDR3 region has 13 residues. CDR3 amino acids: CALEELGNTEAFF. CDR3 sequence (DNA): TGTGCCCTGGAAGAATTGGGAAACACTGAAGCTTTCTTT.

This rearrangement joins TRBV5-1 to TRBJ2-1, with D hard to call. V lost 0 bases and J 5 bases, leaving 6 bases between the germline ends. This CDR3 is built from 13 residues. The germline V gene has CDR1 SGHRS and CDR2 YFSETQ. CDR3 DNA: TGCGCCAGCAGCTTGGAGACAAACAATGAGCAGTTCTTC. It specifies CASSLETNNEQFF.

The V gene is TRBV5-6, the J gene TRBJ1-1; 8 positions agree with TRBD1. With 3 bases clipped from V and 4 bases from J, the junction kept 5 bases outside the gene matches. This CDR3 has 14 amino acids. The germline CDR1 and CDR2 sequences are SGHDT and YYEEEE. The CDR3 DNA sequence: TGTGCCAGCAGCTGGGGGACAGGCGGCACTGAAGCTTTCTTT. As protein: CASSWGTGGTEAFF.

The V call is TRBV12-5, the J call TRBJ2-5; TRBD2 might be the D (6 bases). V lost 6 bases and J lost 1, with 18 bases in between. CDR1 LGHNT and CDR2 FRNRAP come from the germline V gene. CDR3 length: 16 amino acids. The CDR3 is CASGGGSFGTQETQYF. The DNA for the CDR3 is TGTGCTAGTGGGGGGGGAAGTTTCGGCACCCAAGAGACCCAGTACTTC.

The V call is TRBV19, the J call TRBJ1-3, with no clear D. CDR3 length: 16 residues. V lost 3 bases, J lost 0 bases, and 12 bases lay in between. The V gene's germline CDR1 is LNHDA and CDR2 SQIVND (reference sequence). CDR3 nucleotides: TGTGCCAGTAGTATCTCCCTGGCCAGCTCTGGAAACACCATATATTTT. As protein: CASSISLASSGNTIYF.

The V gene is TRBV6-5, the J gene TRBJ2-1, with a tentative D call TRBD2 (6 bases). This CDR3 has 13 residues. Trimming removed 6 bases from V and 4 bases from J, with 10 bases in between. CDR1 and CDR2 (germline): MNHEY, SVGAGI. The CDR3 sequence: CASSTGSYNEQFF. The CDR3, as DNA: TGTGCCAGCAGCACCGGGAGTTACAATGAGCAGTTCTTC.

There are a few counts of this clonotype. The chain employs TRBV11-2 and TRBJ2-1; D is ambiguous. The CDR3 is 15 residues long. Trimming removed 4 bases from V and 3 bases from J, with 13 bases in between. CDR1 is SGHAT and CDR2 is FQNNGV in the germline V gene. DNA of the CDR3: TGTGCCAGCAGCTCATATGAGGAGATCTACAATGAGCAGTTCTTC. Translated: CASSSYEEIYNEQFF.

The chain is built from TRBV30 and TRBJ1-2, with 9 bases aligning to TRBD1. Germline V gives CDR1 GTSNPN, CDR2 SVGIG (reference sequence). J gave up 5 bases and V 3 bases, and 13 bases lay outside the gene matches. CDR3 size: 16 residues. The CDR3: CAWRGTGSSWIYGYTF. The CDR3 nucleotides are TGTGCCTGGAGAGGGACAGGGTCGTCTTGGATTTATGGCTACACCTTC.

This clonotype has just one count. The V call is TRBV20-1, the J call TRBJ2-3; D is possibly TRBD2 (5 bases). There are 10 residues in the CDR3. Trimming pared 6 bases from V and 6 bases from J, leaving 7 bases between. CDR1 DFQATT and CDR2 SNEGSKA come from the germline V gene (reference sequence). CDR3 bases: TGCAGTGCGGAGGCGGATACGCAGTATTTT. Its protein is CSAEADTQYF.

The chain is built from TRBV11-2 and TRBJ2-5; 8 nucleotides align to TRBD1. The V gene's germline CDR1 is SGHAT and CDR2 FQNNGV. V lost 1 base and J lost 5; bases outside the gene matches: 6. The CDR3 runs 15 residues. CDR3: CASSLGTGLWETQYF. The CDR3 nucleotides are TGTGCCAGCAGCTTAGGGACAGGGCTGTGGGAGACCCAGTACTTC.

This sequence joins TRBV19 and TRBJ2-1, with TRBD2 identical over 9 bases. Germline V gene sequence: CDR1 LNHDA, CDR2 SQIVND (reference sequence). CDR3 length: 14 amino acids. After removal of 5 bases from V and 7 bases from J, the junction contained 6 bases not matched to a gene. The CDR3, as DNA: TGTGCCAGTAGTGCGGGAGGGCCAGGGAATGAGCAGTTCTTC. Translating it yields CASSAGGPGNEQFF. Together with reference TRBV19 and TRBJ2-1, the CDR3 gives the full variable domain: DGGITQSPKYLFRKEGQNVTLSCEQNLNHDAMYWYRQDPGQGLRLIYYSQIVNDFQKGDIAEGYSVSREKKESFPLTVTSAQKNPTAFYLCASSAGGPGNEQFFGPGTRLTVL.

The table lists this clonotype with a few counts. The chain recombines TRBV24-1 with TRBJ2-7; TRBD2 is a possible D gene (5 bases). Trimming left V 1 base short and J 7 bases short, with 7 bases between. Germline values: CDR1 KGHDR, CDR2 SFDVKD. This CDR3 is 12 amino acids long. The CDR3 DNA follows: TGTGCCACCAGTGATTTCGCGGGTGAGCAGTACTTC. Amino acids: CATSDFAGEQYF.

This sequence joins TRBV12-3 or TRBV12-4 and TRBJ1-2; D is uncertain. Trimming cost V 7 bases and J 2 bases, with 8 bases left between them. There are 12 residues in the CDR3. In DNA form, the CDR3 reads TGTGCCAGCATGGCCGGCAACTATGGCTACACCTTC. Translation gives CASMAGNYGYTF.

CDR3 nucleotides: TGTGCCAGCAGTTACAGCGGGACCCCCTACGAGCAGTACTTC. Translated, it gives CASSYSGTPYEQYF. The rearrangement uses TRBV6-2 or TRBV6-3 and TRBJ2-7, with 7 bases identical to TRBD2. The CDR3 totals 14 residues. Per the germline V gene, CDR1 is MNHEY and CDR2 is SVGEGT. Trimming removed 2 bases from V and 2 bases from J; junction bases left unmatched: 3.

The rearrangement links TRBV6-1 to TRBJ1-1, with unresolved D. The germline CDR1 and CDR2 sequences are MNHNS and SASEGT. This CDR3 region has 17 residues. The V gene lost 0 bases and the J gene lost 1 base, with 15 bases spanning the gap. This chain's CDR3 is CASSEAGSDGENTEAFF. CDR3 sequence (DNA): TGTGCCAGCAGTGAAGCCGGATCAGACGGGGAGAACACTGAAGCTTTCTTT.

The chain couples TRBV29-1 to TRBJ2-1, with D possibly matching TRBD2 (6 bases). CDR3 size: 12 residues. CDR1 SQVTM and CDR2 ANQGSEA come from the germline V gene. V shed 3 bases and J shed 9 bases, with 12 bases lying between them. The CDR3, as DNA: TGCAGCGTTGAGGGGGGACGGGGTGAGCAGTTCTTC. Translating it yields CSVEGGRGEQFF.

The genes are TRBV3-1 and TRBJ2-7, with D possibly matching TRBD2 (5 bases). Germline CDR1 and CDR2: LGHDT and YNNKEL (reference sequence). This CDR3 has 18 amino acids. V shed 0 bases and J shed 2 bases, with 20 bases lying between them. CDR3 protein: CASSQDKLVAGGAYEQYF. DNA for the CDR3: TGTGCCAGCAGCCAAGATAAGCTCGTCGCGGGTGGGGCCTACGAGCAGTACTTC.

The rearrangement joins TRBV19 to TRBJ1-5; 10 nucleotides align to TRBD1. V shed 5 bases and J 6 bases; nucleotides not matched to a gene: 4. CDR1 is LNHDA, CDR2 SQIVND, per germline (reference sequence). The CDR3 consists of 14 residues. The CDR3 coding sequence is TGTGCCAGTAGTCCCTGGACAGGGGGTCAGCCCCAGCATTTT. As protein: CASSPWTGGQPQHF.

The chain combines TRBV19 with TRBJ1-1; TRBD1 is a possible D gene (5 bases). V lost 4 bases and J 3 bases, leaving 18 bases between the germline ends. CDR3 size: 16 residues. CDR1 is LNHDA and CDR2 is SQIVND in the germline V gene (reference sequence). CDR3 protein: CASSTTALGGDTEAFF. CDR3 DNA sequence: TGTGCCAGTAGTACAACAGCCCTCGGGGGTGACACTGAAGCTTTCTTT. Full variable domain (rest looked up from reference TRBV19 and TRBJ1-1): DGGITQSPKYLFRKEGQNVTLSCEQNLNHDAMYWYRQDPGQGLRLIYYSQIVNDFQKGDIAEGYSVSREKKESFPLTVTSAQKNPTAFYLCASSTTALGGDTEAFFGQGTRLTVV.

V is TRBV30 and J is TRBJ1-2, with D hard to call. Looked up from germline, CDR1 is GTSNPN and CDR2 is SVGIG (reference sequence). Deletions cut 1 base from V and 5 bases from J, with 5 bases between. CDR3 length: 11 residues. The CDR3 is CAWSASYGYTF. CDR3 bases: TGTGCCTGGAGTGCGAGTTATGGCTACACCTTC.

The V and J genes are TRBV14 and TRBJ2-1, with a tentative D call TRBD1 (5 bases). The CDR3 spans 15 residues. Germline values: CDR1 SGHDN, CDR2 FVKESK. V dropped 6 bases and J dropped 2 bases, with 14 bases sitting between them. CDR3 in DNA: TGTGCCAGCAGACGTGACAGTTCTACCTACAATGAGCAGTTCTTC. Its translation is CASRRDSSTYNEQFF.

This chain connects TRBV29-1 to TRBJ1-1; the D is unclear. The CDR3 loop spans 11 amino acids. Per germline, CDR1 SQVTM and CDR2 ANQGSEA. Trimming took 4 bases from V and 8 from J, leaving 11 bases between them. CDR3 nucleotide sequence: TGCAGCGTTGGTGGAACACTGGAAGCTTTCTTT. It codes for CSVGGTLEAFF.

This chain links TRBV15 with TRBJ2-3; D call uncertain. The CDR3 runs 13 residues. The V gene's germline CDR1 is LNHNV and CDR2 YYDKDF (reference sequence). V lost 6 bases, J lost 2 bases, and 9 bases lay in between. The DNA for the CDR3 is TGTGCCACCAGGATGCAAAACACAGATACGCAGTATTTT. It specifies CATRMQNTDTQYF.

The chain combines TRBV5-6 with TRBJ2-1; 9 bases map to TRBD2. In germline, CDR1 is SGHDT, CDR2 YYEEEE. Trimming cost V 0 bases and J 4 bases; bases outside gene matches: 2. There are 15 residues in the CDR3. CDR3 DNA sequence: TGTGCCAGCAGCTTGGGTAGCGGGAGATACAATGAGCAGTTCTTC. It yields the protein CASSLGSGRYNEQFF.

The CDR3 DNA sequence: TGTGCCAGCAGCCCCCTCGGGACTAGCGTCTACAATGAGCAGTTCTTC. It encodes CASSPLGTSVYNEQFF. The chain recombines TRBV7-3 with TRBJ2-1, with 10 positions matching TRBD2. Germline CDR1 is SGHTA and CDR2 is FQGTGA. J lost 3 bases, V lost 5 bases, and 7 bases had no gene match. The CDR3 is 16 residues long.